This entry features one T cell receptor beta chain sequence. The source of the sample is a study of blood T cell repertoires in COVID-19. Study-level information: Donors in the United States, Italy and Spain gave samples during acute or convalescent COVID-19. T cells, B-cell-depleted T cells, or PBMCs supplied cDNA or gDNA.

Authors' processing steps: From reference gene primer amplification, estimates of nucleated cell counts were derived. The assay was immunoSEQ multiplex PCR, and TCRdb's table has in-frame clones only and misses some. V and J calls and clone size come straight from that table; D and trimming were deduced from the DNA. The table has around 60,000 clones, 80% to 95% seen once. Germline V gene lookup returns CDR1 SNHLY and CDR2 FYNNEI. This CDR3 region has 12 residues. V lost 8 bases, J lost 5 bases, and 13 bases lay in between. The specimen sequenced was peripheral blood. J is TRBJ2-7 and V is TRBV2; possible D gene TRBD2, 5 bases. This TCR came from a man aged 50-59 years with active COVID-19. CDR3 nucleotides: TGTGCCAGCGGCCCGAAGCGGCACGAGCAGTACTTC. It specifies CASGPKRHEQYF. Variable domain in full (rest from reference TRBV2 and TRBJ2-7): EPEVTQTPSHQVTQMGQEVILRCVPISNHLYFYWYRQILGQKVEFLVSFYNNEISEKSEIFDDQFSVERPDGSNFTLKIRSTKLEDSAMYFCASGPKRHEQYFGPGTRLTVT.